This T cell receptor (beta chain) was sequenced for a study of blood T cell repertoires in COVID-19. Overall study: Recovered status applied to Cohort 3 donors who had two consecutive negative PCRs. It also applied to those with clearance or with symptom resolution. COVID-19 samples from acute and convalescent phases originated in the United States, Italy and Spain.

The CDR3 spans 14 residues. The germline CDR1 and CDR2 sequences are MDHEN and SYDVKM. V shed 6 bases and J 3 bases; nucleotides not matched to a gene: 2. Per the study methods: Using reference gene primer amplification, nucleated cell counts were estimated. TCRdb's copy holds only in-frame clones and misses some; the assay was immunoSEQ multiplex PCR. V, J and clone size derive from that table, while D and trimming were established from the DNA sequence. The sample contains under 200,000 clones, around 87% of which appear only once. Living in 20 to 30 US areas, the participants were between about 18 and 100 years of age.

The clonotype comes from a woman aged 35 to 49 in a cohort exposed to, infected with or recovered from COVID-19 (not recorded which). V gene TRBV28 combines with J gene TRBJ2-7; TRBD2 aligns across 13 bases. The sample was PBMCs or T cells enriched from blood (not recorded which). The CDR3 DNA sequence: TGTGCCAGCAGGGGACTAGCGGGGTTCTACGAGCAGTACTTC. Translation: CASRGLAGFYEQYF.